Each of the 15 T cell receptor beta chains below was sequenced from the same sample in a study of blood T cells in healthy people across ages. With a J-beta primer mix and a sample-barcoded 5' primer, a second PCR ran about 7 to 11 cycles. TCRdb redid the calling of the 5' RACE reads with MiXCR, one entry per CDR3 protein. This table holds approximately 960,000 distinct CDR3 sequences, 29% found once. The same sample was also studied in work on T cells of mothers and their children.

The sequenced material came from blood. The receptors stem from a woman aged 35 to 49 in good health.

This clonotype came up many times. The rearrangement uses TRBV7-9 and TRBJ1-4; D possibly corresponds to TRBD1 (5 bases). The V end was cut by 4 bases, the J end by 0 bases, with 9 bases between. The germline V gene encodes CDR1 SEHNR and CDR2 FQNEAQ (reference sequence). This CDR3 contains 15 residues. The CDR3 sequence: CASSYRQSTNEKLFF. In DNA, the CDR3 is TGTGCCAGCAGCTACAGACAGTCAACTAATGAAAAACTGTTTTTT.

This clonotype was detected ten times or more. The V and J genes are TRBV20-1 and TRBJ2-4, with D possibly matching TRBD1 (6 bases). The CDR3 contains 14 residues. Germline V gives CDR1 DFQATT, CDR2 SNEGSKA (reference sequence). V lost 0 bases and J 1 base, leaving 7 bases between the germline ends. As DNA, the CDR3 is TGCAGTGCTAGAGATACAGGGGCCAAAAACATTCAGTACTTC. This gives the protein CSARDTGAKNIQYF.

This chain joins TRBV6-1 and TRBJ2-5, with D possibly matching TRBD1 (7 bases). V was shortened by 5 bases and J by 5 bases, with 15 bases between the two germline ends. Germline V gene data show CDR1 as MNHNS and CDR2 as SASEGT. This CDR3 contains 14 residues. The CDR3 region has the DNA TGTGCCAGCAGTCGACAGGGAGGCGCGGAGACCCAGTACTTC. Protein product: CASSRQGGAETQYF.

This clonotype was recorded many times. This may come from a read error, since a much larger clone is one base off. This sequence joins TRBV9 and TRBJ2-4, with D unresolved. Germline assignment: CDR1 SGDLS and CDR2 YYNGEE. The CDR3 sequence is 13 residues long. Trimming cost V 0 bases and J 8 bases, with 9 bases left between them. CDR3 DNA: TGTGCCAGCAGCGTAGAAGCCTGCGACATTCAGTACTTC. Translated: CASSVEACDIQYF.

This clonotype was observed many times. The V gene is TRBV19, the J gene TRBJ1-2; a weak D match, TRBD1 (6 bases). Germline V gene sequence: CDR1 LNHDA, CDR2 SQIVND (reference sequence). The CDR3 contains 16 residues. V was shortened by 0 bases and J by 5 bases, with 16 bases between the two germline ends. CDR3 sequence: CASSIETTGIPYGYTF. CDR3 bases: TGTGCCAGTAGTATAGAGACCACAGGGATCCCTTATGGCTACACCTTC.

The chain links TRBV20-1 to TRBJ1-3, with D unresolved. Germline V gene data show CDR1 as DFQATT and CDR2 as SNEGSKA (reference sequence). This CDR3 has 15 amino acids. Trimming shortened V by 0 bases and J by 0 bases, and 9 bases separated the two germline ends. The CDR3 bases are TGCAGTGCTAGAGATCGGCGGTTCTCTGGAAACACCATATATTTT. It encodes CSARDRRFSGNTIYF.

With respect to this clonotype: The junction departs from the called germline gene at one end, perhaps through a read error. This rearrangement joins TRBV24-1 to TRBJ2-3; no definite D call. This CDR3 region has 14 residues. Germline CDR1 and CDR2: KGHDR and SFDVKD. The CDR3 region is CAASDLGFSDTQYF. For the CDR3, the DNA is TGTGCCGCCAGTGATTTAGGATTTTCAGATACGCAGTATTTT.

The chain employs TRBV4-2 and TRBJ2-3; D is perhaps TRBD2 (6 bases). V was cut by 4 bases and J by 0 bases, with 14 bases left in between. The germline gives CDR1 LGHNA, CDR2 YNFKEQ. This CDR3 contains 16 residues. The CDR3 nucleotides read TGTGCCAGCAGCCGGGACTGGTACGGCAGCACAGATACGCAGTATTTT. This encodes CASSRDWYGSTDTQYF.

The CDR3 loop reads CASRGQGGYNEQFF. The DNA of the CDR3 is TGTGCCAGCAGGGGACAGGGTGGCTACAATGAGCAGTTCTTC. The genes are TRBV12-3 or TRBV12-4 and TRBJ2-1, with 9 bases lining up with TRBD1. The ends lost 6 bases at V and 3 bases at J; junction bases unmatched: 3. This CDR3 region has 14 residues.

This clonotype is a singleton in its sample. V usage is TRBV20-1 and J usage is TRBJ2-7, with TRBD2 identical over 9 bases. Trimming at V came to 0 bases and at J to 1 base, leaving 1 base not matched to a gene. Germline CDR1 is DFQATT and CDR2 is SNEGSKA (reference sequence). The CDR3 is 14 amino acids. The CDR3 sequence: CSARELAGSYEQYF. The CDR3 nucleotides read TGCAGTGCTAGAGAGCTAGCGGGGTCCTACGAGCAGTACTTC.

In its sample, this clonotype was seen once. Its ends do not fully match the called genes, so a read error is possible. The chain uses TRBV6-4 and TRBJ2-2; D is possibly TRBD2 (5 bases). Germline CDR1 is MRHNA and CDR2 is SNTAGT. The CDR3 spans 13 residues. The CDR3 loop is CAGSVTSTGELFF. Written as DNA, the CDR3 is TGTGCCGGCAGTGTCACTAGCACCGGGGAGCTGTTTTTT.

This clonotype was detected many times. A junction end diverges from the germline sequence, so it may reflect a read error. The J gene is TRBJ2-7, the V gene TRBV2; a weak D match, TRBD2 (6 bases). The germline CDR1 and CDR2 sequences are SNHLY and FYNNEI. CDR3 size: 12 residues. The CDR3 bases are TGCGCCAGCAGCGGAGGGGCCTACGAGCAGTACTTC. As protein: CASSGGAYEQYF.

The CDR3 DNA sequence: TGTGCCAGCAGCCAAAGAAAGGCCCAAGAGACCCAGTACTTC. This translates into CASSQRKAQETQYF. The chain recombines TRBV3-1 with TRBJ2-5; D gene ambiguous. CDR1 and CDR2 (germline): LGHDT, YNNKEL (reference sequence). The CDR3 sequence is 14 residues long. V was trimmed by 2 bases and J by 1 base, leaving 8 bases between them.

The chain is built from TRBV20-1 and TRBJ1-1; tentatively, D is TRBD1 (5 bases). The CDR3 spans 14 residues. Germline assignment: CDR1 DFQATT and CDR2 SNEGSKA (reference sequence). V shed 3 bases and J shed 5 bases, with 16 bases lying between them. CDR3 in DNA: TGCAGTGCTAGGTCCCCCGGGGGGGATACTGAAGCTTTCTTT. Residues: CSARSPGGDTEAFF.

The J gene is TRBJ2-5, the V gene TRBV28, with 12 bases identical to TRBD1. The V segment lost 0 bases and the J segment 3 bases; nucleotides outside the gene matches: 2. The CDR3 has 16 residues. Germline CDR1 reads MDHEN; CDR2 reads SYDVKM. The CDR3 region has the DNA TGTGCCAGCAGTTTATGGGGGACAGGGGGCGAAGAGACCCAGTACTTC. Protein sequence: CASSLWGTGGEETQYF.